These 5 T cell receptor beta chains share one sample of origin, sequenced in a study of vaccination and CD4 T cells after COVID-19. The study sequenced cultured CD4+ T cell DNA using the Oncomine TCR Beta short-read assay. TCRdb called the PCR reads again in MiXCR, with one record for every CDR3 protein. Of 7,000 to 10,000 distinct CDR3 sequences in the sample, around 18% were seen once. No antigen is known for these receptors. Treatment meaning: approximately nine-day PBMC culture with coronavirus spike peptide pools or control peptides (ViraFEST assay). The starting material was CD4+ T cells from blood, cultured in vitro, obtained after SARS-CoV-2 vaccination. The receptor set was obtained from a human donor who had recovered from COVID-19.

CDR3 region: CASSRQGSKFSEAFF. CDR3 nucleotides: TGTGCCAGCAGCCGACAGGGATCCAAATTCTCTGAAGCTTTCTTT. The chain has TRBV4-2 and TRBJ1-1; 7 bases line up with TRBD1. The CDR3 totals 15 residues. J gave up 6 bases and V 4 bases, and 11 bases lay outside the gene matches. Germline lookup yields CDR1 LGHNA and CDR2 YNFKEQ.

By share, this clonotype ranks as medium-sized. CDR3 nucleotides: TGCAGTGCTAGTAGGGTCGTGGAGACCCAGTACTTC. Translating gives CSASRVVETQYF. The chain employs TRBV20-1 and TRBJ2-5; D gene uncertain. The ends were cut back, 3 bases at V and 5 bases at J, with 10 bases in the middle. The germline gives CDR1 DFQATT, CDR2 SNEGSKA (reference sequence). The CDR3 runs 12 residues.

This chain links TRBV18 with TRBJ2-3; TRBD2 is a possible D gene (6 bases). The CDR3 sequence is 15 residues long. With 4 bases removed from V and 0 bases from J, the gap between germline ends came to 11 bases. Germline loops: CDR1 KGHSH, CDR2 LQKENI. The CDR3 spells CASSQDYLSTDTQYF. The DNA of the CDR3 is TGTGCCAGCTCACAGGACTACCTTAGCACAGATACGCAGTATTTT.

By share of the sample, this clonotype is large. The chain has TRBV5-8 and TRBJ2-5; 8 nucleotides match TRBD1. V shed 3 bases, J shed 3 bases, and the junction held 7 bases outside the gene matches. The germline V gene encodes CDR1 SGHTS and CDR2 YDEGEE. This CDR3 has 15 amino acids. Written as DNA, the CDR3 is TGTGCCAGCAGCTCGGGACAGGCGAGAAAAGAGACCCAGTACTTC. It is translated as CASSSGQARKETQYF.

The V call is TRBV19, the J call TRBJ1-1, with TRBD1 as a possible D gene (6 bases). Trimming removed 6 bases at V and 8 bases at J, with 16 bases between. Germline V gene data show CDR1 as LNHDA and CDR2 as SQIVND (reference sequence). This CDR3 contains 13 residues. The CDR3 DNA reads as TGTGCCAGTAGACGACCGGGGGCCCGAGAAGCTTTCTTT. Translating it yields CASRRPGAREAFF.